The present entry profiles one T cell receptor (beta chain) with its context. Its antigen is as yet unknown. The donors were in the roughly 130-subject validation cohort, distinct from the approximately 670-subject first cohort. Profiling relied on immunoSEQ multiplex PCR, and the TCRdb table lists in-frame clones only, not all of them. The sample records 150,000 to 200,000 clones, 88% being singletons. This entry is derived from a study of cytomegalovirus exposure and HLA in healthy donors. Whole-study results and caveats: The study listed 150 to 200 cytomegalovirus-associated TCR beta chains.

The TCR was taken from a young man in good health and CMV-seronegative. Sequenced material: PBMCs.

This CDR3 reads CASSNDQDAKWWGPYEQYF. CDR3 in DNA: TGTGCCAGCAGCAACGATCAAGATGCTAAGTGGTGGGGCCCCTACGAGCAGTACTTC. V gene TRBV21-1 combines with J gene TRBJ2-7; the table gives TRBD1 as D, unverified against the DNA. TRBV21-1 is shown as a pseudogene. This CDR3 is built from 19 residues.